The 14 T cell receptor beta chains listed next were all sequenced from one sample in a study of cytomegalovirus exposure and HLA in healthy donors. Profiled with immunoSEQ multiplex PCR; TCRdb holds only in-frame clones, not every one. Of about 98,000 clones listed, around nine tenths were seen once; the top ten hold 3.9%. Sample: PBMCs. Receptors originate from a woman in her thirties in good health and CMV-seronegative.

The chain couples TRBV25-1 to TRBJ2-3, with D perhaps TRBD2 (6 bases). Germline CDR1 reads MGHDK; CDR2 reads SYGVNS. Trimming removed 8 bases at V and 3 bases at J, with 9 bases between. This CDR3 is 12 amino acids long. CDR3 bases: TGTGCCAGCGGGACTCGGACAGATACGCAGTATTTT. It yields the protein CASGTRTDTQYF.

V usage is TRBV28 and J usage is TRBJ2-3, with D possibly being TRBD1 (5 bases). The V end was cut by 6 bases, the J end by 5 bases, with 15 bases between. CDR3 length: 14 amino acids. CDR1 is MDHEN and CDR2 is SYDVKM in the germline V gene. The CDR3 DNA sequence: TGTGCCAGCAGGGGGCAGGTTCTACGAGATACGCAGTATTTT. This translates into CASRGQVLRDTQYF.

The V and J genes are TRBV6-4 and TRBJ2-1; 9 bases are shared with TRBD1. CDR1 MRHNA and CDR2 SNTAGT come from the germline V gene. This CDR3 is 17 amino acids long. With V trimmed by 0 bases and J by 7 bases, 10 bases remained unmatched. The CDR3 protein is CASSDSHWDRVGNEQFF. CDR3 sequence (DNA): TGTGCCAGCAGTGACTCTCATTGGGACAGGGTGGGAAATGAGCAGTTCTTC.

The rearrangement links TRBV28 to TRBJ1-2, with 9 bases matching TRBD1. J was trimmed by 7 bases and V by 4 bases; bases with no gene match: 16. The CDR3 is 17 residues long. Germline V CDR1 and CDR2: MDHEN, SYDVKM. The CDR3, as DNA: TGTGCCAGCAGTTACCTCAGCCCCCCCGGGACAGGGTTTGGCTACACCTTC. It codes for CASSYLSPPGTGFGYTF.

V gene TRBV27 combines with J gene TRBJ2-7; perhaps TRBD2 as D (5 bases). Germline V lookup: CDR1 MNHEY, CDR2 SMNVEV (reference sequence). V was clipped by 4 bases and J by 9 bases, with 22 bases between them. CDR3 length equals 15 residues. The CDR3 coding sequence is TGTGCCAGCAGTTCGGTCCGGTGGGAGCCTACGGGGCAGTACTTC. This gives the protein CASSSVRWEPTGQYF.

The chain uses TRBV28 and TRBJ1-1; D is possibly TRBD1 (5 bases). This CDR3 region has 12 residues. CDR1 MDHEN and CDR2 SYDVKM come from the germline V gene. V gave up 0 bases and J gave up 7 bases, with 6 bases separating them. The CDR3 here is CASSLWQGEAFF. The CDR3 nucleotides read TGTGCCAGCAGTTTATGGCAGGGTGAAGCTTTCTTT.

The chain carries TRBV6-1 and TRBJ1-2; TRBD1 matches at 8 bases. V dropped 2 bases and J dropped 0; count of bases not matched to a gene: 2. CDR3 size: 15 residues. Germline loops: CDR1 MNHNS, CDR2 SASEGT. The CDR3 nucleotides are TGTGCCAGCAGTGAATGGGGACAGGCTAACTATGGCTACACCTTC. Translating it yields CASSEWGQANYGYTF.

The chain recombines TRBV19 with TRBJ1-2, with no clear D. Germline lookup yields CDR1 LNHDA and CDR2 SQIVND (reference sequence). This CDR3 is built from 13 residues. V dropped 2 bases and J dropped 8 bases, with 12 bases sitting between them. CDR3 residues: CASSILEMKGYTF. In nucleotides, the CDR3 is TGTGCCAGTAGTATATTGGAGATGAAAGGCTACACCTTC.

The chain couples TRBV28 to TRBJ2-5; 8 bases agree with TRBD2. The CDR3 length is 14 residues. J gave up 4 bases and V 3 bases, and 4 bases lay outside the gene matches. Germline CDR1 is MDHEN and CDR2 is SYDVKM. For the CDR3, the DNA is TGTGCCAGCAGTTTGCTAAGCGGGAGAGAGACCCAGTACTTC. It yields the protein CASSLLSGRETQYF.

The chain recombines TRBV5-1 with TRBJ2-5, with D possibly matching TRBD2 (6 bases). The germline CDR1 and CDR2 sequences are SGHRS and YFSETQ. This CDR3 spans 13 amino acids. V lost 3 bases, J lost 3 bases, and 9 bases lay in between. CDR3 bases: TGCGCCAGCAGCTCGGACTATAAAGAGACCCAGTACTTC. Its protein is CASSSDYKETQYF.

The chain links TRBV6-5 to TRBJ1-3; D gene unclear. CDR3 length equals 16 residues. Trimming removed 0 bases at V and 4 bases at J, with 13 bases between. Germline-derived CDR1 and CDR2 are MNHEY and SVGAGI. In DNA form, the CDR3 reads TGTGCCAGCAGTTACTCGACGGGTACGCCGGGAAACACCATATATTTT. Protein product: CASSYSTGTPGNTIYF.

The chain employs TRBV5-4 and TRBJ2-1, with no clear D. Germline-derived CDR1 and CDR2 are SGHNT and YYREEE (reference sequence). The CDR3 contains 13 residues. V was cut by 1 base and J by 6 bases, with 8 bases left in between. The CDR3 protein is CASSLTAFNEQFF. CDR3 in DNA: TGTGCCAGCAGCTTGACAGCTTTCAATGAGCAGTTCTTC.

The genes are TRBV29-1 and TRBJ2-2; 7 nucleotides match TRBD1. Trimming at V came to 2 bases and at J to 7 bases, leaving 7 bases not matched to a gene. This CDR3 comprises 14 residues. From germline, CDR1 is SQVTM and CDR2 ANQGSEA. CDR3 protein: CSVESDRAGGELFF. CDR3 nucleotide sequence: TGCAGCGTTGAATCCGACAGGGCAGGCGGGGAGCTGTTTTTT.

The gene calls are TRBV9 and TRBJ1-2; 7 nucleotides line up with TRBD1. The CDR3 spans 16 residues. Germline CDR1 is SGDLS and CDR2 is YYNGEE. Unmatched junction bases numbered 8, after V lost 3 bases and J lost 0 bases. The CDR3 sequence: CASSGRNRGPNYGYTF. DNA for the CDR3: TGTGCCAGCAGCGGACGGAACAGGGGCCCTAACTATGGCTACACCTTC.